Listed here are 22 T cell receptor beta chains from one sample, sequenced in a study of T-cell memory formation after mild COVID-19. Each CDR3 protein gets one entry after TCRdb re-called the 5' RACE reads with MiXCR. The profile covers a few hundred thousand distinct CDR3 sequences, with roughly 8.2% appearing a single time and about 20% taken by the ten largest. Sequenced sample: PBMCs or a T cell subset sorted from them (not recorded which). The receptors come from a young man who had mild COVID-19 (a few samples of this study predate the infection). Cell type and time point are not known.

V usage is TRBV6-1 and J usage is TRBJ2-1; possibly TRBD2 for D (5 bases). The germline V gene encodes CDR1 MNHNS and CDR2 SASEGT. V was pared by 10 bases and J by 5 bases, with 12 bases between. The CDR3 is 12 amino acids. CDR3 in amino acids: CATDRDNNEQFF. For the CDR3, the DNA is TGTGCCACCGATCGGGATAACAATGAGCAGTTCTTC.

The chain has TRBV3-1 and TRBJ2-7; 8 positions match TRBD1. The length of the CDR3 is 14 residues. Germline-derived CDR1 and CDR2 are LGHDT and YNNKEL (reference sequence). V dropped 3 bases and J dropped 8; count of bases not matched to a gene: 9. The CDR3 loop is CASSQPGQVDKQYF. CDR3 nucleotides: TGTGCCAGCAGCCAGCCGGGACAGGTGGATAAGCAGTACTTC.

The chain links TRBV10-3 to TRBJ1-1; D is unclear. Germline V gene data show CDR1 as ENHRY and CDR2 as SYGVKD. CDR3 size: 13 residues. V was cut by 4 bases and J by 4 bases, with 10 bases left in between. The CDR3 bases are TGTGCCATCAGTGTGGCCGTAGGCACTGAAGCTTTCTTT. Its translation is CAISVAVGTEAFF.

This chain joins TRBV5-4 and TRBJ2-3; D possibly uses TRBD1 or TRBD2 (5 bases each). V lost 2 bases and J 7 bases, leaving 17 bases between the germline ends. The germline V gene encodes CDR1 SGHNT and CDR2 YYREEE (reference sequence). The CDR3 has 15 amino acids. The CDR3 nucleotides are TGTGCCAGCAGCTTAAAAAGGGTCGGGGCTTATACGCAGTATTTT. It codes for CASSLKRVGAYTQYF. Using reference TRBV5-4 and TRBJ2-3 for the parts outside the CDR3, the full variable domain is ETGVTQSPTHLIKTRGQQVTLRCSSQSGHNTVSWYQQALGQGPQFIFQYYREEENGRGNFPPRFSGLQFPNYSSELNVNALELDDSALYLCASSLKRVGAYTQYFGPGTRLTVL.

V usage is TRBV10-2 and J usage is TRBJ1-6; 8 nucleotides agree with TRBD1. The junction had 2 bases not matched to a gene; V was cut back by 3 bases and J by 7 bases. CDR1 and CDR2 (germline): WSHSY, SAAADI. The CDR3 loop spans 14 amino acids. As DNA, the CDR3 is TGCGCCAGCAGTGATAGGACAGGGAATTCACCCCTCCACTTT. Its protein product is CASSDRTGNSPLHF.

The sample holds many counts of this clonotype. This chain links TRBV6-5 with TRBJ2-3, with 11 positions matching TRBD2. CDR1 and CDR2 (germline): MNHEY, SVGAGI. Unmatched junction bases numbered 10, after V lost 2 bases and J lost 3 bases. CDR3 length equals 18 residues. CDR3 amino acids: CASSYGLAGGRGTDTQYF. The CDR3 region has the DNA TGTGCCAGCAGTTACGGGCTAGCGGGGGGAAGGGGAACAGATACGCAGTATTTT.

V is TRBV7-6 and J is TRBJ2-7, with a tentative D call TRBD1 (6 bases). V dropped 4 bases and J dropped 0 bases, with 16 bases sitting between them. Germline values: CDR1 SGHVS, CDR2 FNYEAQ. The CDR3 consists of 16 residues. As DNA, the CDR3 is TGTGCCAGCAGCTCGGGTGTCAGGGGCTCCTCCTACGAGCAGTACTTC. Protein: CASSSGVRGSSYEQYF.

This clonotype was picked up many times. The rearrangement links TRBV7-2 to TRBJ1-1; 8 bases map to TRBD1. The J segment lost 8 bases and the V segment lost 6 bases, leaving 11 bases of the junction unmatched. The germline CDR1 and CDR2 sequences are SGHTA and FQGNSA. The CDR3 is 14 amino acids. In nucleotides, the CDR3 is TGTGCCAGCAGTCGACCCGGGACAGGAAAAGAAGCTTTCTTT. Translating gives CASSRPGTGKEAFF.

This clonotype has a handful of counts. V is TRBV6-6 and J is TRBJ1-1; 7 nucleotides agree with TRBD1. The CDR3 spans 12 residues. Unmatched junction bases numbered 7, after V lost 6 bases and J lost 9 bases. Germline V gene lookup returns CDR1 MNHNY and CDR2 SVGAGI (reference sequence). This chain's CDR3 is CASSRDREKAFF. CDR3 coding DNA: TGTGCCAGCAGCCGTGACAGGGAAAAAGCTTTCTTT.

This clonotype was seen ten or more times. CDR3 region: CASSLLSGGTGELFF. The CDR3, as DNA: TGTGCCAGCAGCCTGCTATCCGGGGGCACCGGGGAGCTGTTTTTT. V usage is TRBV7-2 and J usage is TRBJ2-2; TRBD2 might be the D (6 bases). The germline V gene encodes CDR1 SGHTA and CDR2 FQGNSA. V shed 5 bases and J shed 4 bases, with 14 bases lying between them. The CDR3 covers 15 residues.

This clonotype was detected many times. The J gene is TRBJ2-5, the V gene TRBV7-9; D may be TRBD2 (6 bases). Germline V gene data show CDR1 as SEHNR and CDR2 as FQNEAQ (reference sequence). V lost 4 bases, J lost 1 base, and 10 bases lay in between. This CDR3 has 14 amino acids. DNA of the CDR3: TGTGCCAGCAGCTCCAGACTAGTCCAAGAGACCCAGTACTTC. Translated: CASSSRLVQETQYF.

This clonotype was recorded many times. CDR3 sequence (DNA): TGTGCCAGCAGCCCCGCGAGGGGCGCGAACACCGGGGAGCTGTTTTTT. It translates to CASSPARGANTGELFF. The rearrangement links TRBV6-5 to TRBJ2-2; D is perhaps TRBD1 or TRBD2 (5 bases each). CDR1 MNHEY and CDR2 SVGAGI come from the germline V gene. Trimming removed 6 bases from V and 0 bases from J, with 14 bases in between. The CDR3 has 16 residues.

The chain's CDR3 is CSVTRLAGGTDTQYF. The CDR3 nucleotides are TGCAGCGTTACCCGACTAGCGGGGGGCACAGATACGCAGTATTTT. The chain combines TRBV29-1 with TRBJ2-3; 12 nucleotides align to TRBD2. This CDR3 is built from 15 residues. Germline-derived CDR1 and CDR2 are SQVTM and ANQGSEA. Trimming at V came to 5 bases and at J to 1 base, leaving 4 bases not matched to a gene.

This clonotype was observed a few times. V and J are TRBV20-1 and TRBJ1-5, with a possible D match to TRBD1 (6 bases). Trimming took off 3 bases at V and 9 bases at J, with 12 bases between the two ends. The length of the CDR3 is 12 residues. Looked up from germline, CDR1 is DFQATT and CDR2 is SNEGSKA (reference sequence). Here the CDR3 reads CSASGGVAPQHF. For the CDR3, the DNA is TGCAGTGCTAGCGGGGGCGTCGCGCCCCAGCATTTT.

This clonotype was picked up many times. V is TRBV7-2 and J is TRBJ2-7, with D possibly TRBD2 on 6 matching bases. The CDR3 is made up of 14 amino acids. V was clipped by 6 bases and J by 2 bases, with 14 bases between them. Per germline, CDR1 SGHTA and CDR2 FQGNSA. The DNA for the CDR3 is TGTGCCAGCAGTTTTACCGGGAGTACCTACGAGCAGTACTTC. It codes for CASSFTGSTYEQYF.

The V and J genes are TRBV4-1 and TRBJ2-7; TRBD1 is a possible D gene (5 bases). Deletions cut 1 base from V and 2 bases from J, with 6 bases between. The CDR3 is made up of 13 amino acids. Germline loops: CDR1 MGHRA, CDR2 YSYEKL. The CDR3 loop reads CASSQGQTYEQYF. The CDR3 nucleotides read TGCGCCAGCAGCCAAGGACAGACCTACGAGCAGTACTTC.

This clonotype showed up just a few times. The genes are TRBV28 and TRBJ2-7; 8 nucleotides align to TRBD2. With 6 bases clipped from V and 1 base from J, the junction kept 5 bases outside the gene matches. The length of the CDR3 is 14 residues. Germline V lookup: CDR1 MDHEN, CDR2 SYDVKM. Here the CDR3 reads CASRSSGGSYEQYV. CDR3 nucleotides: TGTGCCAGCAGGTCAAGCGGGGGATCCTACGAGCAGTACGTC.

This clonotype appeared many times. The chain couples TRBV29-1 to TRBJ1-2; no definite D call. Per germline, CDR1 SQVTM and CDR2 ANQGSEA. V gave up 4 bases and J gave up 0 bases, with 15 bases separating them. The CDR3 spans 15 residues. The CDR3 sequence is CSVVSSWGANYGYTF. In DNA, the CDR3 is TGCAGCGTTGTGAGTAGCTGGGGAGCTAACTATGGCTACACCTTC.

The rearrangement links TRBV20-1 to TRBJ2-7; 7 positions match TRBD1. The CDR3 extends over 14 amino acids. With V trimmed by 1 base and J by 0 bases, 3 bases remained unmatched. CDR1 is DFQATT and CDR2 is SNEGSKA in the germline V gene (reference sequence). The CDR3 DNA reads TGCAGTGCTAGAGGTCGGGACAGCTCCTACGAGCAGTACTTC. It encodes CSARGRDSSYEQYF.

The rearrangement joins TRBV7-3 to TRBJ1-1, with D tentatively TRBD1 (5 bases). V lost 6 bases to trimming and J lost 4 bases, with 12 bases between them. The germline V gene has CDR1 SGHTA and CDR2 FQGTGA. The CDR3 runs 13 residues. CDR3 region: CASSPGWGTEAFF. CDR3 sequence (DNA): TGTGCCAGCAGTCCAGGGTGGGGCACTGAAGCTTTCTTT. Full variable domain (outside the CDR3, taken from reference TRBV7-3 and TRBJ1-1): GAGVSQTPSNKVTEKGKYVELRCDPISGHTALYWYRQSLGQGPEFLIYFQGTGAADDSGLPNDRFFAVRPEGSVSTLKIQRTERGDSAVYLCASSPGWGTEAFFGQGTRLTVV.

Many counts were recorded for this clonotype. The chain links TRBV5-1 to TRBJ2-3; tentative D call: TRBD1 (6 bases). The V end lost 0 bases, the J end lost 4 bases, and 9 bases lay between the germline ends. The CDR3 has 14 amino acids. In germline, CDR1 is SGHRS, CDR2 YFSETQ. DNA for the CDR3: TGCGCCAGCAGCTTGGCCTCAGGGGCAGATACGCAGTATTTT. This sequence encodes CASSLASGADTQYF.

The J gene is TRBJ1-1, the V gene TRBV5-1; D ambiguous. V was cut by 5 bases and J by 5 bases, with 10 bases left in between. Germline lookup yields CDR1 SGHRS and CDR2 YFSETQ. The CDR3 runs 12 residues. In DNA form, the CDR3 reads TGCGCCAGCAGGGAGGGAGGAACTGAAGCTTTCTTT. Protein sequence: CASREGGTEAFF.